Included here is one T cell receptor beta chain sequence, with context. PCR used 60 Vbeta primers and 13 Jbeta primers. Per the original data handling: Later, an analysis found about 83 million unique TCR beta chains, and about 10 million of these were shared. Assay used: immunoSEQ multiplex PCR; TCRdb lists only in-frame clones, some missing. V and J calls and clone size are copied from that table; D and trimming were computed from the DNA. This repertoire comprises 90,000 to 120,000 clones; its ten largest clones make up 0.55% to 0.65%. The sample is drawn from a study of cytomegalovirus exposure and HLA in healthy donors. Study background: Researchers found that roughly 77% of fewer than 450 genotyped donors fell within the Caucasian-associated ancestry cluster.

The V and J ends lost 10 bases and 1 base respectively, with 14 bases between them. Germline V lookup: CDR1 SNHLY, CDR2 FYNNEI. CDR3 length: 13 amino acids. The chain links TRBV2 to TRBJ2-7; D gene ambiguous. This receptor was obtained from a man aged 45 to 65 in good health and CMV-seronegative. Source material: PBMCs. CDR3 residues: CATVSERSYEQYF. CDR3 nucleotide sequence: TGTGCCACTGTATCGGAGAGGTCCTACGAGCAGTACTTC.